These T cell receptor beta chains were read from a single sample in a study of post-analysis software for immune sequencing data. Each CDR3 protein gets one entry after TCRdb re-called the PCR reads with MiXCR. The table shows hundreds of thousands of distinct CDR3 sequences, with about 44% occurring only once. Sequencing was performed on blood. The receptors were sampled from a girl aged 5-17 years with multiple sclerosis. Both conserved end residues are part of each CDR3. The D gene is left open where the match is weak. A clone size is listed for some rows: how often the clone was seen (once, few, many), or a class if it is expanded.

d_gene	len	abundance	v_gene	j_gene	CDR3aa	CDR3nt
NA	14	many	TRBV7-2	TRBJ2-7	CASSLRRATDEQYF	TGTGCCAGCAGCTTAAGGAGGGCGACCGACGAGCAGTACTTC
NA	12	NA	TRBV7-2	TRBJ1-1	CASSSDSPRAFF	TGTGCCAGCAGCTCGGACAGCCCCCGAGCTTTCTTT
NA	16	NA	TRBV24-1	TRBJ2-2	CATSDHRDSNTGELFF	TGTGCCACCAGTGACCACCGGGACTCCAACACCGGGGAGCTGTTTTTT
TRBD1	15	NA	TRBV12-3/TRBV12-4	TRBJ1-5	CASSSGQGPISAQHF	TGTGCCAGCAGCAGTGGACAGGGGCCGATTTCGGCCCAGCATTTT
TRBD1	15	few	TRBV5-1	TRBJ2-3	CASSLRTGEADTQYF	TGCGCCAGCAGCCTTCGGACAGGGGAGGCAGATACGCAGTATTTT
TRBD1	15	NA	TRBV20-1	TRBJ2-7	CSARTGDLYVYEQYF	TGCAGTGCCAGGACAGGGGACCTCTATGTCTACGAGCAGTACTTC
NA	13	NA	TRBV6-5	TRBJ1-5	CASSYGACQPQHF	TGTGCCAGCAGTTACGGGGCATGTCAGCCCCAGCATTTT
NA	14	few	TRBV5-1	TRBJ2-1	CASRYRDSYNEQFF	TGCGCCAGCCGGTACAGGGACTCCTACAATGAGCAGTTCTTC
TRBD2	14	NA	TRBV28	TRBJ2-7	CASRNSGGPYEQYF	TGTGCCAGCAGGAATAGCGGGGGCCCCTACGAGCAGTACTTC
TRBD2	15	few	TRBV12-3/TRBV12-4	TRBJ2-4	CASSLGGVAKNIQYF	TGTGCCAGCTCGTTGGGGGGGGTAGCCAAAAACATTCAGTACTTC
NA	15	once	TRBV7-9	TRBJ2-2	CASSLLNRNTGELFF	TGTGCCAGCAGCTTACTGAACCGGAACACCGGGGAGCTGTTTTTT
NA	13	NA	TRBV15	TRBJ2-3	CATSRGYPDTQYF	TGTGCCACCAGCAGAGGTTACCCAGATACGCAGTATTTT
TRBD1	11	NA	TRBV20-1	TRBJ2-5	CSGQGKETQYF	TGCAGTGGACAGGGGAAAGAGACCCAGTACTTC
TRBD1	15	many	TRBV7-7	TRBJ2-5	CASSLAAGQGETQYF	TGTGCCAGCAGCTTAGCGGCGGGACAGGGGGAGACCCAGTACTTC
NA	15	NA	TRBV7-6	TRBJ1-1	CASSLERGGNTEAFF	TGTGCCAGCAGCTTAGAAAGAGGAGGGAACACTGAAGCTTTCTTT
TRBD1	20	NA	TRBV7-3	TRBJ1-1	CASSPRVLTTGTGKNTEAFF	TGTGCCAGCAGCCCACGCGTCCTTACCACCGGGACAGGGAAGAACACTGAAGCTTTCTTT
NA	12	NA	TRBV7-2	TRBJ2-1	CASSLGDHEQFF	TGTGCCAGCAGCTTAGGGGACCATGAGCAGTTCTTC
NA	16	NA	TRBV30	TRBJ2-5	CAWSGRSGPNPETQYF	TGTGCCTGGAGTGGGAGGAGTGGACCTAACCCAGAGACCCAGTACTTC
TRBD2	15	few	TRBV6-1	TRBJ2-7	CASSEQASGAGEQYF	TGTGCCAGCAGTGAACAAGCTAGCGGGGCGGGGGAGCAGTACTTC
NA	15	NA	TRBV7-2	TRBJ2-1	CASSLRAGLRNEQFF	TGTGCCAGCAGCTTAAGGGCGGGGCTTCGGAATGAGCAGTTCTTC
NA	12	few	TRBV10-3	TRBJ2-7	CAIKRDRGEQYF	TGTGCCATCAAAAGGGACCGGGGCGAGCAGTACTTC
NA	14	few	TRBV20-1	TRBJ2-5	CSASSDRHQETQYF	TGCAGTGCTAGTTCGGACAGACATCAAGAGACCCAGTACTTC
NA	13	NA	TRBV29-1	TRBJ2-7	CSVNLGDIYEQYF	TGCAGCGTTAATCTAGGGGACATCTACGAGCAGTACTTC
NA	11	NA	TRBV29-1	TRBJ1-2	CSVEGRDGYTF	TGCAGCGTTGAAGGGAGGGACGGCTACACCTTC
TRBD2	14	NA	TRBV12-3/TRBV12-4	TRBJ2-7	CARRSSGRSYEQYF	TGTGCCAGACGCTCTAGCGGGAGATCCTACGAGCAGTACTTC
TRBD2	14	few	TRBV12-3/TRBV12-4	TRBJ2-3	CASITSGATDTQYF	TGTGCCAGCATCACTAGCGGGGCCACAGATACGCAGTATTTT
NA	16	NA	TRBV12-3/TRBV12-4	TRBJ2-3	CASRPPWKGSTDTQYF	TGTGCCAGCAGGCCCCCGTGGAAGGGATCCACAGATACGCAGTATTTT
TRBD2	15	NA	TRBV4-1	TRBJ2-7	CASSPRIAGSYEQYF	TGCGCCAGCAGCCCCAGGATAGCGGGGTCCTACGAGCAGTACTTC
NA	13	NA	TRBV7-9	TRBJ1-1	CASSRERVTEAFF	TGTGCCAGCAGCCGCGAGCGGGTCACTGAAGCTTTCTTT
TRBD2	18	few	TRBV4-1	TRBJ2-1	CASSQGPSGMSSYNEQFF	TGCGCCAGCAGCCAAGGTCCCAGCGGGATGAGCTCCTACAATGAGCAGTTCTTC
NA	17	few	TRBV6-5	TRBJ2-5	CASSYSNPGPYQETQYF	TGTGCCAGCAGTTACTCGAATCCGGGCCCTTACCAAGAGACCCAGTACTTC
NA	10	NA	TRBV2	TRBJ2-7	CASSGREQYF	TGTGCCAGCAGTGGGCGGGAGCAGTACTTC
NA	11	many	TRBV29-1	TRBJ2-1	CSVAEANEQFF	TGCAGCGTTGCGGAGGCAAATGAGCAGTTCTTC
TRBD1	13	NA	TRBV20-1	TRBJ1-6	CSAPDRGLSPLHF	TGCAGTGCTCCCGACAGGGGGCTTTCACCCCTCCACTTT
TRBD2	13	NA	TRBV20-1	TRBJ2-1	CSPIAGAANEQFF	TGCAGTCCTATAGCGGGGGCAGCCAATGAGCAGTTCTTC
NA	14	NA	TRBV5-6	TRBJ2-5	CASSWSGPRETQYF	TGTGCCAGCAGCTGGAGTGGCCCTCGGGAGACCCAGTACTTC
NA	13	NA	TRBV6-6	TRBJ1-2	CAGSYPGEGGYTF	TGTGCCGGCAGTTACCCAGGGGAGGGTGGCTACACCTTC
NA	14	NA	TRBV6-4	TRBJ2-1	CASSVETSYNEQFF	TGTGCCAGCAGTGTAGAAACTAGCTACAATGAGCAGTTCTTC
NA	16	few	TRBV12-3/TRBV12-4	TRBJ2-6	CASSPTVHSGANVLTF	TGTGCCAGCAGTCCAACAGTGCACTCTGGGGCCAACGTCCTGACTTTC
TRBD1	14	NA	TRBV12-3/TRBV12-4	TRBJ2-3	CASREGQGTDTQYF	TGTGCCAGCAGGGAGGGACAGGGAACAGATACGCAGTATTTT
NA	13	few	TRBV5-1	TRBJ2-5	CASSPEGQETQYF	TGCGCCAGCAGCCCCGAGGGCCAAGAGACCCAGTACTTC
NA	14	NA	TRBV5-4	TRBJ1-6	CASSLADVSSPLHF	TGTGCCAGCAGCTTGGCCGATGTAAGTTCACCCCTCCACTTT
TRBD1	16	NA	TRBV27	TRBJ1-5	CASRTWAEDRASPQHF	TGTGCCAGCAGAACATGGGCGGAGGACAGGGCCTCTCCCCAGCATTTT
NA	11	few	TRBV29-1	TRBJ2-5	CSATTTATQYF	TGCAGCGCCACGACGACGGCGACCCAGTACTTC
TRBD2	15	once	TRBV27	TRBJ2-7	CASSLSIGGAYEQYF	TGTGCCAGCAGTTTATCGATCGGGGGGGCCTACGAGCAGTACTTC
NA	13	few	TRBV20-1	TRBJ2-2	CSARDGTSTELFF	TGCAGTGCTAGAGATGGGACCTCTACGGAGCTGTTTTTT